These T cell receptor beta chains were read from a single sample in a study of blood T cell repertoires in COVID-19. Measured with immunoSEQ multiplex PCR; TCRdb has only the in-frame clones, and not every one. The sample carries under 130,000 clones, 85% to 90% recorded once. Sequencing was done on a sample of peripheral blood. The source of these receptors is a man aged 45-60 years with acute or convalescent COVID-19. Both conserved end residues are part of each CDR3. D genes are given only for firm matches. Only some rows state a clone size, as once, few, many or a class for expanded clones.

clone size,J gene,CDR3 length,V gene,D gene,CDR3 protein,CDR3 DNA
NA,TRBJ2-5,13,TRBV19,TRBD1,CASRSRGHETQYF,TGTGCCAGTAGAAGCAGGGGGCACGAGACCCAGTACTTC
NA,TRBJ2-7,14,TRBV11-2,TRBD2,CASSRAGGTYEQYF,TGTGCCAGCAGCCGAGCGGGGGGAACCTACGAGCAGTACTTC
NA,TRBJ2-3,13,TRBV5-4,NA,CASSTAGTDTQYF,TGTGCCAGCAGCACCGCCGGTACAGATACGCAGTATTTT
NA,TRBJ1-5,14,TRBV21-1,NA,CAPIGRGSNQPQHF,TGTGCCCCCATCGGCAGAGGGAGCAATCAGCCCCAGCATTTT
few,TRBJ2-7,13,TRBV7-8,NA,CASSLAFLYEQYF,TGTGCCAGCAGCTTAGCGTTCCTCTACGAGCAGTACTTC
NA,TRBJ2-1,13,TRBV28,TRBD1,CHVGTGNGPEQFF,TGTCATGTCGGGACAGGGAATGGTCCTGAGCAGTTCTTC
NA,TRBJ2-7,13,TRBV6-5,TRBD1,CASNRDRGYEQYF,TGTGCCAGCAACCGGGACAGGGGTTACGAGCAGTACTTC
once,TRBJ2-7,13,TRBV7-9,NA,CASTVSSSYEQYF,TGTGCCAGCACAGTGAGTAGCTCCTACGAGCAGTACTTC
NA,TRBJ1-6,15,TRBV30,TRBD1,CAWSFRDRDNSPLHF,TGTGCCTGGAGTTTCCGGGACAGGGATAATTCACCCCTCCACTTT
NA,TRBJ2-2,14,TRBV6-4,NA,CASSLQGYTGELFF,TGTGCCAGCAGTTTACAGGGCTACACCGGGGAGCTGTTTTTT
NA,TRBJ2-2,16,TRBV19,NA,CASSIDHQGYTGELFF,TGTGCCAGTAGTATAGATCATCAGGGATACACCGGGGAGCTGTTTTTT
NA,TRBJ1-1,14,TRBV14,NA,CASSRSGGGTEAFF,TGTGCCAGCAGCCGGTCGGGCGGGGGCACTGAAGCTTTCTTT
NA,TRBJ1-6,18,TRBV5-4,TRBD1,CASSLGAAGTGVRSPLHF,TGTGCCAGCAGCTTGGGGGCGGCTGGGACAGGGGTACGTTCACCCCTCCACTTT
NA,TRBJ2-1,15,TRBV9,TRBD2,CASSGLAGVYNEQFF,TGTGCCAGCAGCGGACTAGCGGGAGTCTACAATGAGCAGTTCTTC
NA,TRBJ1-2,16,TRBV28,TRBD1,CASSPGGTGGNYGYTF,TGTGCCAGCAGTCCTGGGGGGACAGGAGGTAACTATGGCTACACCTTC
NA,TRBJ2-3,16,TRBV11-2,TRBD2,CASSFIAGRVTDTQYF,TGTGCCAGCAGCTTCATAGCGGGCCGGGTCACAGATACGCAGTATTTT
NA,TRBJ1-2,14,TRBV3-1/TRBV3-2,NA,CASSPLTGGYGYTF,TGTGCCAGCAGCCCGTTAACGGGGGGCTATGGCTACACCTTC
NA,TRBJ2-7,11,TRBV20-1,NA,CSASGGREQYF,TGCAGTGCTAGCGGAGGACGCGAGCAGTACTTC
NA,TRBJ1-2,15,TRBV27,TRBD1,CASSVRTGGRNGYTF,TGTGCCAGCAGTGTCCGGACAGGGGGCAGGAATGGCTACACCTTC
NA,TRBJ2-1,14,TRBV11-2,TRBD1,CASSPWTGNNEQFF,TGTGCCAGCAGCCCTTGGACAGGGAACAATGAGCAGTTCTTC
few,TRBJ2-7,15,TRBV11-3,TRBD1,CASSTRTGQDYEQYF,TGTGCCAGCAGCACTCGGACAGGGCAGGACTACGAGCAGTACTTC
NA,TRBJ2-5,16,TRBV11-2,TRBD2,CASSLGLAGVSETQYF,TGTGCCAGCAGCTTAGGCCTAGCGGGGGTCTCAGAGACCCAGTACTTC
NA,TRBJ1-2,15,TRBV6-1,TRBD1,CASSDQGAGYYGYTF,TGTGCCAGCAGTGATCAGGGGGCAGGGTATTATGGCTACACCTTC
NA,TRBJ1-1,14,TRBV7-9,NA,CASSSRLGAAEAFF,TGTGCCAGCAGCTCCCGTCTGGGGGCGGCTGAAGCTTTCTTT
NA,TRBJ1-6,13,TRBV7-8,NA,CASSPGGNSPLHF,TGTGCCAGCAGCCCTGGCGGGAATTCACCCCTCCACTTT
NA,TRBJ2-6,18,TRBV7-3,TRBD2,CASSLSGRAFSGANVLTF,TGTGCCAGCAGCTTAAGCGGGAGGGCCTTTTCTGGGGCCAACGTCCTGACTTTC
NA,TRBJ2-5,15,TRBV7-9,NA,CASSSKSARTETQYF,TGTGCCAGCAGCTCGAAATCAGCTAGAACTGAGACCCAGTACTTC
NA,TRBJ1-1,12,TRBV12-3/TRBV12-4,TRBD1,CASNTGVTEAFF,TGTGCCAGCAATACAGGGGTGACTGAAGCTTTCTTT
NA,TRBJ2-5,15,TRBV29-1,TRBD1,CSVKKWAGGEETQYF,TGCAGCGTCAAAAAGTGGGCAGGGGGAGAGGAGACCCAGTACTTC
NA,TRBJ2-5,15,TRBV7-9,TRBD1,CASSLARTGQETQYF,TGTGCCAGCAGCTTAGCCCGGACAGGACAAGAGACCCAGTACTTC
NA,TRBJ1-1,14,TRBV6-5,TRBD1,CASNWGQMNTEAFF,TGTGCCAGCAACTGGGGACAGATGAACACTGAAGCTTTCTTT
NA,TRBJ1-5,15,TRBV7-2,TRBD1,CASGQIDRGIQPQHF,TGTGCCAGCGGCCAGATCGACAGGGGAATTCAGCCCCAGCATTTT
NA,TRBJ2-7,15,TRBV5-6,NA,CASSTEIRVRYEQYF,TGTGCCAGCAGCACTGAGATCAGGGTAAGGTACGAGCAGTACTTC
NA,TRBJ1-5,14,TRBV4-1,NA,CASSQGAVNQPQHF,TGCGCCAGCAGCCAAGGGGCAGTCAATCAGCCCCAGCATTTT
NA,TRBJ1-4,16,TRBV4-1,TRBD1,CASSQGRTGGNEKLFF,TGCGCCAGCAGCCAAGGAAGGACAGGGGGTAATGAAAAACTGTTTTTT
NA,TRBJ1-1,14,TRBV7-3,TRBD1,CASSTGQGDGEAFF,TGTGCCAGCAGCACAGGACAGGGGGACGGGGAAGCTTTCTTT
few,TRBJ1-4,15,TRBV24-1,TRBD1,CATSDKTGIGEKLFF,TGTGCCACCAGTGATAAGACAGGGATTGGCGAAAAACTGTTTTTT
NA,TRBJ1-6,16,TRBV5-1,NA,CASSRPRGQGVPTLHF,TGCGCCAGCAGCCGCCCGCGGGGTCAGGGAGTTCCGACCCTCCACTTT
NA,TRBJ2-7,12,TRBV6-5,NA,CASRQGFYEQYF,TGTGCCAGCCGGCAGGGATTCTACGAGCAGTACTTC
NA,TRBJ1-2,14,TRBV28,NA,CASSLASGIYGYTF,TGTGCCAGCAGTTTAGCTTCGGGGATCTATGGCTACACCTTC
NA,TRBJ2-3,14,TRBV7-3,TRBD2,CASRGLAVTDTQYF,TGTGCCAGCAGGGGACTAGCGGTCACAGATACGCAGTATTTT
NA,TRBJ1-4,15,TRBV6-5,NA,CASSYYTGGGEKLFF,TGTGCCAGCAGTTACTACACGGGCGGAGGTGAAAAACTGTTTTTT
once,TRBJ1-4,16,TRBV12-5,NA,CASGLVAGQFNEKLFF,TGTGCTAGTGGTTTGGTAGCTGGGCAGTTTAATGAAAAACTGTTTTTT
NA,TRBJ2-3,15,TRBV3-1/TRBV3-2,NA,CASTPLGGATDTQYF,TGTGCCAGCACCCCTCTGGGGGGGGCGACAGATACGCAGTATTTT
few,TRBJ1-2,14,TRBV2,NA,CASTETGQVHGYTF,TGTGCCAGCACTGAAACAGGGCAGGTCCATGGCTACACCTTC
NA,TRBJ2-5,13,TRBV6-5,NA,CASSYDTQETQYF,TGTGCCAGCAGTTACGACACTCAAGAGACCCAGTACTTC
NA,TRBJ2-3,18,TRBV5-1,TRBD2,CASSSGTSGRVSTDTQYF,TGCGCCAGCAGCTCCGGGACTAGCGGGAGGGTAAGCACAGATACGCAGTATTTT
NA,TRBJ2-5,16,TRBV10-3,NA,CAISDRGERNQETQYF,TGTGCCATCAGTGACAGGGGCGAAAGGAATCAGGAGACCCAGTACTTC
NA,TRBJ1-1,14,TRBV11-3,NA,CASSFSGVKGEAFF,TGTGCCAGCAGCTTTTCAGGGGTAAAGGGTGAAGCTTTCTTT
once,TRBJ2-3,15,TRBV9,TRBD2,CASSVLLAGPDTQYF,TGTGCCAGCAGCGTTCTACTAGCGGGGCCAGATACGCAGTATTTT
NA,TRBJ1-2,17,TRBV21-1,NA,CASSKGIGTGGGYGYTF,TGTGCCAGCAGCAAAGGAATAGGGACAGGGGGAGGCTATGGCTACACCTTC
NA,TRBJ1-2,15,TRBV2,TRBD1,CASSEARDRGRGYTF,TGTGCCAGCAGTGAAGCGAGGGACAGGGGGCGAGGCTACACCTTC
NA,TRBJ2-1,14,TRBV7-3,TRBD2,CASSPSSGDNEQFF,TGTGCCAGCAGCCCCTCCAGCGGGGACAATGAGCAGTTCTTC
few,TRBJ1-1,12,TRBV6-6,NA,CASSPGNTEAFF,TGTGCCAGCAGTCCAGGGAACACTGAAGCTTTCTTT